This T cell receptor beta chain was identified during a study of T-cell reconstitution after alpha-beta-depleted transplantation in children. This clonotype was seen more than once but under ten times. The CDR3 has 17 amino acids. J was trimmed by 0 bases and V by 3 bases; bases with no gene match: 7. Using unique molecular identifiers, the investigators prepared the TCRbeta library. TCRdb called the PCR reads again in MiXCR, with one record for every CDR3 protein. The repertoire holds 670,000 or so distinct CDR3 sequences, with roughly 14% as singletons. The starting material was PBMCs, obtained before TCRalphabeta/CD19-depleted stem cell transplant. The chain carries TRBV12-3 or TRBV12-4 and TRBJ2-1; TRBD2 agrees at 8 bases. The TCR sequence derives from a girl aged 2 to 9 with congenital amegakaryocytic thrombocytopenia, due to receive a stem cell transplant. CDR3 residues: CASSFPGTSPSYNEQFF. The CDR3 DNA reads TGTGCCAGCAGTTTCCCCGGGACTAGTCCCTCCTACAATGAGCAGTTCTTC.